This T cell receptor beta chain derives from a study of T cells in tuberculosis. Study-wide results and limits: The TCR-beta difference was not significant; alpha differences partly reflected length. Classification accuracy was about 90% (AUROC roughly 0.9) with the GMM-specific repertoire.

V lost 0 bases and J lost 1, with 8 bases in between. Germline V lookup: CDR1 MGHRA, CDR2 YSYEKL. CDR3 size: 15 residues. The method was immunoSEQ multiplex PCR; TCRdb's version includes in-frame clones alone and lacks a portion of them. The profile shows 30,000 to 35,000 clones, under 95% of them singletons. As concerns this clone: Its antigen is not known.

This chain links TRBV4-1 with TRBJ2-3; no definite D call. The TCR was taken from a donor under 30 with latent tuberculosis or without tuberculosis infection. Some clones in this sample may be carry-over from other donors' samples. The sequenced material came from PBMCs. The DNA of the CDR3 is TGCGCCAGCAGCCAAGATTCAAGCGGCACAGATACGCAGTATTTT. Its protein product is CASSQDSSGTDTQYF.